This is a list of T cell receptor beta chains from one sample in a study of chronic HIV infection and antiretroviral therapy. From the 5' RACE reads, TCRdb called clonotypes with MiXCR, one entry per CDR3 protein. The sample shows 40,000 to 50,000 distinct CDR3 sequences, about a fifth of them seen only once. The sequencing sample was made of peripheral blood. These receptors all come from an adult who had HIV and had not received antiretroviral therapy, or was an uninfected healthy control (not recorded which). The CDR3 runs from the conserved cysteine through the conserved F or W. D genes are given only for firm matches. Some rows have no size entry. The others give once, few or many, or a class for an expanded clone.

TRBV5-1	once	TRBJ2-4	TRBD2	TGCGCCAGCAGCGCCGGGAGGGTAGAAAACATTCAGTACTTC	CASSAGRVENIQYF
TRBV7-9	many	TRBJ1-1	-	TGTGCCAGCAGCTTAACGCTATCGGAAGCTTTCTTT	CASSLTLSEAFF
TRBV4-2	medium-sized	TRBJ1-5	-	TGTGCCAGCAGCCAAGCGGAGCGGGGTAATCAGCCCCAGCATTTT	CASSQAERGNQPQHF
TRBV10-3	few	TRBJ2-7	-	TGTGCCATCAGTGAGTATATGCGGAGCCGCTCCTACGAGCAGTACTTC	CAISEYMRSRSYEQYF
TRBV5-1	few	TRBJ1-2	-	TGCGCCAGCAGCTACGCCGGGCGTGACCATGGCTACACCTTC	CASSYAGRDHGYTF
TRBV5-1	few	TRBJ2-2	-	TGCGCCAGCATGGGAACCGGGGAGCTGTTTTTT	CASMGTGELFF
TRBV30	few	TRBJ2-7	-	TGTGCCTGGAGTCAGGGTTTCTACGAGCAGTACTTC	CAWSQGFYEQYF
TRBV10-2	-	TRBJ1-1	-	TGCGCCAGCAGTGAGTTCCGGGGGAGGCCTGAAGCTTTCTTT	CASSEFRGRPEAFF
TRBV9	few	TRBJ2-1	-	TGTGTCAGCAGCGTAGAAGGTGAGCAGTTCTTC	CVSSVEGEQFF
TRBV29-1	-	TRBJ1-2	-	TGCAGCGTTGCGGAAGGGTCCTACCTTGTTAGCTACACCTTC	CSVAEGSYLVSYTF
TRBV7-8	few	TRBJ2-1	TRBD2	TGTGCCAGCGAGAGGAGCGGGAGGGCCGGTCTCAATGAGCAGTTCTTC	CASERSGRAGLNEQFF
TRBV9	few	TRBJ2-1	TRBD2	TGTGCCAGCAGGGGCGGGAGCGGAAGGAATGAGCAGTTCTTC	CASRGGSGRNEQFF
TRBV28	-	TRBJ1-1	-	TGTGCCAGCAGTTTGGTCAGGGGCCCACCTGAAGCTTTCTTT	CASSLVRGPPEAFF
TRBV29-1	-	TRBJ2-7	TRBD1	TGCAGCACAGGGGTAGCCCACGAGCAGTACTTC	CSTGVAHEQYF
TRBV28	-	TRBJ2-5	-	TGTGCCAGCAGTCCTACACTGCGAGGAGAGACCCAGTACTTC	CASSPTLRGETQYF
TRBV28	few	TRBJ2-3	TRBD1	TGTGCCAGCATCCAAACAGGGGTAGCAGCCGCAGATACGCAGTATTTT	CASIQTGVAAADTQYF
TRBV28	-	TRBJ1-4	-	TGTGCCAGCCAGATACCGGGGGAAAAACTGTTTTTT	CASQIPGEKLFF
TRBV6-5	few	TRBJ1-2	-	TGTGCCAGCAGTTACTCCACCTGGGGACCTTATGGCTACACCTTC	CASSYSTWGPYGYTF
TRBV28	-	TRBJ2-2	-	TGTGCCAGCAACCCCAGCGAGAACGGGGAGCTGTTTTTT	CASNPSENGELFF
TRBV15	few	TRBJ2-1	-	TGTGCCACCAGCAGAGTGGTAACGGGGCGCAATGAGCAGTTCTTC	CATSRVVTGRNEQFF
TRBV29-1	-	TRBJ2-5	-	TGCAGCGGCCTCCTTAAGGGGGAGACCCAGTACTTC	CSGLLKGETQYF
TRBV9	-	TRBJ1-4	-	TGTGCCAGCAGCGGCGACAACGAAAAACTGTTTTTT	CASSGDNEKLFF
TRBV6-5	-	TRBJ2-3	-	TGTGCCAGCAGGAGGGATGCCTTCACAGATACGCAGTATTTT	CASRRDAFTDTQYF
TRBV28	-	TRBJ1-1	-	TGTGCCAGCAGTTCAACTGGGTCCGTCACTGAAGCTTTCTTT	CASSSTGSVTEAFF
TRBV13	-	TRBJ2-1	-	TGTGCCACCCTGGTGCAGGGGGGGTACAATGAGCAGTTCTTC	CATLVQGGYNEQFF
TRBV29-1	-	TRBJ2-5	TRBD2	TGCAGCGCCCACTCAGCGGGAGGGGGAGAGACCCAGTACTTC	CSAHSAGGGETQYF
TRBV2	-	TRBJ1-6	-	TGTGCCAGCAGTGTGGGGGGACGGAGAAATTCACCCCTCCACTTT	CASSVGGRRNSPLHF
TRBV9	-	TRBJ1-6	-	TGTGCCAGCAGCGTAGGGCAGGCCAATTCACCCCTCCACTTT	CASSVGQANSPLHF
TRBV9	few	TRBJ1-1	-	TGTGCCAGCAGCGAACGGGCCCTCACTGAAGCTTTCTTT	CASSERALTEAFF
TRBV29-1	few	TRBJ1-1	-	TGCAGCGCCTCTTTCACGGGCACTGAAGCTTTCTTT	CSASFTGTEAFF
TRBV3-1	few	TRBJ2-7	-	TGTGCCAGCAGCCAAGTCGCCTACGAGCAGTACTTC	CASSQVAYEQYF
TRBV20-1	few	TRBJ2-3	TRBD2	TGCAGTGCCACAGTCCACCAGCGGGACACAGATACGCAGTATTTT	CSATVHQRDTDTQYF
TRBV27	few	TRBJ2-1	-	TGTGCCAGCAGTTTTTTTGGACACCGCTCCTACAATGAGCAGTTCTTC	CASSFFGHRSYNEQFF
TRBV4-1	few	TRBJ1-5	-	TGCGCCAGCAGCCCCGTCAGAAATCAGCCCCAGCATTTT	CASSPVRNQPQHF
TRBV29-1	many	TRBJ2-7	-	TGCAGCGTCAAAACTCCCGGGACGTTACGAGAGCAGTACTTC	CSVKTPGTLREQYF
TRBV5-1	once	TRBJ1-1	-	TGCGCCAGCACCCCTATACAGGGAGACACTGAAGCTTTCTTT	CASTPIQGDTEAFF
TRBV27	many	TRBJ1-1	-	TGTGCCAGCAGTCAAAGGGGCGCCACTGAAGCTTTCTTT	CASSQRGATEAFF
TRBV4-2	-	TRBJ1-5	TRBD1	TGTGCCAGCAGCCTCACAGGGGCGGGTCAGCCCCAGCATTTT	CASSLTGAGQPQHF
TRBV20-1	-	TRBJ2-2	-	TGCAGTGCTAGAGGAGGTCGGGGGACAGCGAACACCGGGGAGCTGTTTTTT	CSARGGRGTANTGELFF
TRBV28	-	TRBJ2-7	TRBD2	TGTGCCAGCAGTTTCGGGACTAGCGGAAACGAGCAGTACTTC	CASSFGTSGNEQYF
TRBV15	-	TRBJ2-5	-	TGTGCCACCAGCAGAGGACCAGAAGAGACCCAGTACTTC	CATSRGPEETQYF
TRBV12-3/TRBV12-4	-	TRBJ2-3	-	TGTGCCAGCAGTTTTAGGGGGACTGGAAATACGCAGTATTTT	CASSFRGTGNTQYF
TRBV28	-	TRBJ2-3	TRBD2	TGTGCCAGCAGCCGGACTAGCGGGAGAGATACGCAGTATTTT	CASSRTSGRDTQYF
TRBV2	-	TRBJ2-7	-	TGTGCCAGCAGGATTCAACCTATAAGCTCCTACGAGCAGTACTTC	CASRIQPISSYEQYF
TRBV10-3	-	TRBJ1-5	-	TGTGCCATCAGTGAGGGGCATAGCAATCAGCCCCAGCATTTT	CAISEGHSNQPQHF
TRBV12-3/TRBV12-4	-	TRBJ2-5	-	TGTGCCAGCAGTTTAGGGCGGCAAGAGACCCAGTACTTC	CASSLGRQETQYF
TRBV27	-	TRBJ2-1	TRBD2	TGTGCCAGCACGAAGGCGGGAGCGGGTTACAATGAGCAGTTCTTC	CASTKAGAGYNEQFF
TRBV30	few	TRBJ2-1	TRBD2	TGTGCCTGGGTAGCGGGAGGCCCAGCCAATGAGCAGTTCTTC	CAWVAGGPANEQFF
TRBV7-3	few	TRBJ1-1	-	TGTGCCAGCAGCTTACAAGCAGGGATTTTAGCTGAAGCTTTCTTT	CASSLQAGILAEAFF